Following are 17 T cell receptor beta chains from one sample sequenced in a study of blood T cell repertoires in COVID-19 (dated by TCRdb to about 2020). Receptor libraries were prepared by the immunoSEQ multiplex PCR assay. TCRdb's version of the immuneACCESS table is confined to in-frame rearrangements and falls short of the full clone set. An unresolved V gene accounts for under half of the shortfall where checked; the remainder is of unknown origin. Counted in this sample were 350,000 or so clones; 80% to 90% of them appeared once. The ten largest clones represent about 4.2% of the sample. Specimen: PBMCs or T cells enriched from blood (not recorded which). The origin of the receptors is a woman in her forties with acute COVID-19.

This clone appeared once. The chain employs TRBV29-1 and TRBJ2-5; a possible D gene is TRBD2 (5 bases). This CDR3 is built from 15 residues. Germline loops: CDR1 SQVTM, CDR2 ANQGSEA. V gave up 5 bases and J gave up 6 bases, with 22 bases separating them. CDR3 in DNA: TGCAGCGTTCAAATATCCCCGGGATCGGGCCAGACCCAGTACTTC. Protein: CSVQISPGSGQTQYF.

The rearrangement uses TRBV27 and TRBJ1-6; 9 bases match TRBD1. After removal of 0 bases from V and 9 bases from J, the junction contained 6 bases not matched to a gene. The CDR3 has 16 amino acids. Germline V gives CDR1 MNHEY, CDR2 SMNVEV (reference sequence). CDR3 nucleotide sequence: TGTGCCAGCAGTTTATCGGGGACAGGGACGGGTTCACCCCTCCACTTT. Its protein is CASSLSGTGTGSPLHF.

This clone came up once. This chain connects TRBV5-1 to TRBJ2-7, with 12 bases identical to TRBD2. J was trimmed by 5 bases and V by 3 bases; bases with no gene match: 6. The CDR3 totals 15 residues. Germline CDR1 and CDR2: SGHRS and YFSETQ. Here the CDR3 reads CASSSGTSGPNEQYF. CDR3 DNA sequence: TGCGCCAGCAGCTCCGGGACTAGCGGGCCAAACGAGCAGTACTTC.

The CDR3 region has the DNA TGTGCCAGCAGTGAAGCCGGGACAGCAACCTACGAGCAGTACTTC. It is translated as CASSEAGTATYEQYF. This chain links TRBV6-1 with TRBJ2-7; 7 nucleotides align to TRBD1. The CDR3 runs to 15 residues. J gave up 2 bases and V 0 bases, and 4 bases lay outside the gene matches. Per the germline V gene, CDR1 is MNHNS and CDR2 is SASEGT.

Only a few counts were recorded for this clone. The chain carries TRBV6-6 and TRBJ2-7; 11 nucleotides align to TRBD2. Unmatched junction bases numbered 9, after V lost 1 base and J lost 7 bases. In germline, CDR1 is MNHNY, CDR2 SVGAGI (reference sequence). The CDR3 is 16 residues long. CDR3 sequence reads: CASSYYSGRESLEQYF. In DNA, the CDR3 is TGTGCCAGCAGTTACTATAGCGGGAGGGAGTCTTTAGAGCAGTACTTC.

This chain links TRBV28 with TRBJ2-4, with D possibly being TRBD2 (5 bases). Per germline, CDR1 MDHEN and CDR2 SYDVKM. The V gene lost 4 bases and the J gene lost 5 bases, with 9 bases spanning the gap. The CDR3 consists of 13 residues. The CDR3 nucleotides are TGTGCCAGCAGTTGGGCTAGCCAAAACATTCAGTACTTC. Amino acids: CASSWASQNIQYF. Supplemented by reference TRBV28 and TRBJ2-4, the full variable domain reads DVKVTQSSRYLVKRTGEKVFLECVQDMDHENMFWYRQDPGLGLRLIYFSYDVKMKEKGDIPEGYSVSREKKERFSLILESASTNQTSMYLCASSWASQNIQYFGAGTRLSVL.

The CDR3 DNA reads TGTGCCAGCAGCCAAGTGTCGGCAGGGGGCTATGGCTACACCTTC. This gives the protein CASSQVSAGGYGYTF. The chain recombines TRBV3-1 (or the pseudogene TRBV3-2) with TRBJ1-2; 7 bases map to TRBD1. J gave up 4 bases and V 1 base, and 6 bases lay outside the gene matches. The CDR3 loop spans 15 amino acids. Germline CDR1 LGHDT, CDR2 YNNKEL (reference sequence).

This clone was detected only a few times. The rearrangement joins TRBV4-1 to TRBJ2-3; 11 bases line up with TRBD2. Germline loops: CDR1 MGHRA, CDR2 YSYEKL. J lost 6 bases, V lost 2 bases, and 7 bases had no gene match. The CDR3 runs to 16 residues. The CDR3 nucleotides are TGCGCCAGCAGCCAACAGAGGACTAGCGGGTGGGATACGCAGTATTTT. Protein sequence: CASSQQRTSGWDTQYF.

The chain employs TRBV27 and TRBJ1-2; D gene unclear. This CDR3 has 13 amino acids. Germline-derived CDR1 and CDR2 are MNHEY and SMNVEV (reference sequence). V was trimmed by 3 bases and J by 5 bases, leaving 10 bases between them. This CDR3 is CASSFSSAYGYTF. Here the CDR3 DNA reads TGTGCCAGCAGTTTTAGTTCCGCATATGGCTACACCTTC.

Remarks on this clone: Within the sample, other DNA sequences also encode this same CDR3. The rearrangement links TRBV19 to TRBJ1-2; 8 bases are shared with TRBD1. Germline V gene lookup returns CDR1 LNHDA and CDR2 SQIVND (reference sequence). The CDR3 totals 13 residues. Unmatched junction bases numbered 4, after V lost 3 bases and J lost 7 bases. CDR3 in amino acids: CASSIRTGSGYTF. The CDR3 DNA reads as TGTGCCAGTAGTATTCGGACAGGGTCTGGCTACACCTTC.

This clone was seen a few times. This sequence joins TRBV2 and TRBJ2-2; D is perhaps TRBD1 (5 bases). The CDR3 is made up of 15 amino acids. CDR1 and CDR2 (germline): SNHLY, FYNNEI. V was cut by 6 bases and J by 0 bases, with 11 bases left in between. The CDR3 loop reads CASRAGHTNTGELFF. The CDR3 DNA reads TGTGCCAGCAGGGCAGGACATACGAACACCGGGGAGCTGTTTTTT.

The chain has TRBV7-2 and TRBJ2-7; D ambiguous. CDR1 and CDR2 (germline): SGHTA, FQGNSA. This CDR3 is 12 amino acids long. Deletions cut 6 bases from V and 0 bases from J, with 6 bases between. CDR3 amino acids: CASSLGSYEQYF. For the CDR3, the DNA is TGTGCCAGCAGTCTAGGCTCCTACGAGCAGTACTTC.

The J gene is TRBJ2-2, the V gene TRBV6-2 or TRBV6-3; maybe TRBD2 (5 bases). The CDR3 has 13 amino acids. Per germline, CDR1 MNHEY and CDR2 SVGEGT. The V gene lost 5 bases and the J gene lost 5 bases, with 9 bases spanning the gap. CDR3 nucleotides: TGTGCCAGCAGTGTGGGGAGAACCGGGGAGCTGTTTTTT. Its translation: CASSVGRTGELFF.

The V gene is TRBV18, the J gene TRBJ1-2; D is ambiguous. Germline-derived CDR1 and CDR2 are KGHSH and LQKENI. The CDR3 length is 15 residues. Between the trimmed V and J ends, which lost 2 bases and 2 bases, there was a span of 12 bases. The CDR3 sequence: CASSPGPSGNYGYTF. The DNA for the CDR3 is TGTGCCAGCTCACCAGGGCCCAGCGGGAACTATGGCTACACCTTC. Looking up the rest from reference TRBV18 and TRBJ1-2 gives the full variable domain: NAGVMQNPRHLVRRRGQEARLRCSPMKGHSHVYWYRQLPEEGLKFMVYLQKENIIDESGMPKERFSAEFPKEGPSILRIQQVVRGDSAAYFCASSPGPSGNYGYTFGSGTRLTVV.

This chain joins TRBV19 and TRBJ2-2; D may be TRBD1 (5 bases). The CDR3 spans 16 residues. Germline CDR1 reads LNHDA; CDR2 reads SQIVND (reference sequence). V lost 6 bases and J 1 base, leaving 15 bases between the germline ends. CDR3: CASRDRNRRNTGELFF. The CDR3 DNA reads TGTGCCAGTAGGGATCGGAACAGGCGGAACACCGGGGAGCTGTTTTTT.

A remark on this clone: Other DNA sequences within the sample encode an identical CDR3. V and J are TRBV7-8 and TRBJ2-1; 11 bases are shared with TRBD2. The trim removed 5 bases at V and 6 bases at J, leaving 3 bases unmatched. Germline V gene sequence: CDR1 SGHVS, CDR2 FQNEAQ. This CDR3 is built from 14 residues. The CDR3 loop is CASSLGTSGNEQFF. CDR3 sequence (DNA): TGTGCCAGCAGCCTGGGGACTAGCGGCAATGAGCAGTTCTTC.

The V call is TRBV25-1, the J call TRBJ1-3; possibly TRBD1 for D (5 bases). This CDR3 spans 14 amino acids. CDR1 is MGHDK and CDR2 is SYGVNS in the germline V gene. The V end was cut by 4 bases, the J end by 0 bases, with 7 bases between. The CDR3 DNA follows: TGTGCCAGCAGTGTCGGGGGCTCTGGAAACACCATATATTTT. Protein product: CASSVGGSGNTIYF.